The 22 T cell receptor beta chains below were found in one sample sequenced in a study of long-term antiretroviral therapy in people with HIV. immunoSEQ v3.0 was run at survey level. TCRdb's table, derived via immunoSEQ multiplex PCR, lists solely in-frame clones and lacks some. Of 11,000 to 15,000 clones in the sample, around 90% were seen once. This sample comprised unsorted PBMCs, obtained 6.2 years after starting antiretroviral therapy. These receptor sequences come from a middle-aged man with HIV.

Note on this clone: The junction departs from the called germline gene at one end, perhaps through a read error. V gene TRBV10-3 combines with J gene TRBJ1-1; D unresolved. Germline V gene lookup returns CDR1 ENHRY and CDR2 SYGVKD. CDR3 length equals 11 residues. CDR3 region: CASSSNTEAFF. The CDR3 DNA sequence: TGTGCCAGCAGTTCGAACACTGAAGCTTTCTTT.

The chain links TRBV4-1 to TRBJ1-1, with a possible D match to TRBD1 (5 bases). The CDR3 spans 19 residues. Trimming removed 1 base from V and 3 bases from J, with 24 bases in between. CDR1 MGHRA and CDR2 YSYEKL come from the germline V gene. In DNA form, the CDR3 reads TGCGCCAGCAGCCAAGGCTTGTTAAGACGAACCGGGGGAGACACTGAAGCTTTCTTT. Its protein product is CASSQGLLRRTGGDTEAFF.

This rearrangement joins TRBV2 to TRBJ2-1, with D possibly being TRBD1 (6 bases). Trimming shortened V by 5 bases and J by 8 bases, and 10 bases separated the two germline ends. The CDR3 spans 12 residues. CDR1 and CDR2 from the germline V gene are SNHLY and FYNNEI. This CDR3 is CASSYREYEQFF. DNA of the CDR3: TGTGCCAGCAGTTACAGGGAATATGAGCAGTTCTTC. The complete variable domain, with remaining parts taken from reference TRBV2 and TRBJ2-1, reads EPEVTQTPSHQVTQMGQEVILRCVPISNHLYFYWYRQILGQKVEFLVSFYNNEISEKSEIFDDQFSVERPDGSNFTLKIRSTKLEDSAMYFCASSYREYEQFFGPGTRLTVL.

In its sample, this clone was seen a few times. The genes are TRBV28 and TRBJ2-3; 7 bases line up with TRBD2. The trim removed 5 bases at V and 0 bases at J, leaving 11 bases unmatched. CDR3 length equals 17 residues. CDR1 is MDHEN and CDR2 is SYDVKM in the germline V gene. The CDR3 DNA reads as TGTGCCAGCAGTAGTCTAGCGGCCAGTCCTAGCACAGATACGCAGTATTTT. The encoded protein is CASSSLAASPSTDTQYF.

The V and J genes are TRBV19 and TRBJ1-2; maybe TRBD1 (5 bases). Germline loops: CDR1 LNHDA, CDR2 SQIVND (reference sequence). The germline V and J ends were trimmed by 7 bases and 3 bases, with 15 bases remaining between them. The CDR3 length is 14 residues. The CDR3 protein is CASNQRGNYYGYTF. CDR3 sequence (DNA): TGTGCCAGTAATCAAAGGGGCAATTACTATGGCTACACCTTC.

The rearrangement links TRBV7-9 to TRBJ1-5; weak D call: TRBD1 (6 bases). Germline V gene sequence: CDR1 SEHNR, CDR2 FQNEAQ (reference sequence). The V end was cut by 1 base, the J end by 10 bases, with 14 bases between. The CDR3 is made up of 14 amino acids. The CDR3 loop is CASSLGTGFVPQHF. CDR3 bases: TGTGCCAGCAGCTTAGGTACAGGGTTCGTCCCCCAGCATTTT.

DNA of the CDR3: TGCAGCGCGTCACTAGCGGGAGTCGACGAGCAGTACTTC. This translates into CSASLAGVDEQYF. The V call is TRBV29-1, the J call TRBJ2-7, with 11 bases lining up with TRBD2. CDR1 SQVTM and CDR2 ANQGSEA come from the germline V gene. There are 13 residues in the CDR3. V lost 7 bases to trimming and J lost 5 bases; unmatched junction nucleotides: 7.

The CDR3 nucleotides read TGTGCCTGGAGCGTTATACCGGGACAGGGGAAGACCGGGGAGCTGTTTTTT. It encodes CAWSVIPGQGKTGELFF. The chain combines TRBV30 with TRBJ2-2, with 10 bases identical to TRBD1. The V gene's germline CDR1 is GTSNPN and CDR2 SVGIG (reference sequence). The length of the CDR3 is 17 residues. The V segment lost 3 bases and the J segment 5 bases; nucleotides outside the gene matches: 12.

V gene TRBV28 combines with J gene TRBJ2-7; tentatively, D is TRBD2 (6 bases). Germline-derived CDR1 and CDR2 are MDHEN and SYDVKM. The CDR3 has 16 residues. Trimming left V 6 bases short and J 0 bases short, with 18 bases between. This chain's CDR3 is CASSRLGSGPSYEQYF. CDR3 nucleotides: TGTGCCAGCAGCCGGTTAGGTAGCGGCCCCTCCTACGAGCAGTACTTC.

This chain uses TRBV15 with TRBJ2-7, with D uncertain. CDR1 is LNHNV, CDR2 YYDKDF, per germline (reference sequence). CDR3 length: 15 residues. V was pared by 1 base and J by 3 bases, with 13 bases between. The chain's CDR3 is CATSRVAAIFYEQYF. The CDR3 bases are TGTGCCACCAGCAGAGTCGCTGCAATTTTCTACGAGCAGTACTTC.

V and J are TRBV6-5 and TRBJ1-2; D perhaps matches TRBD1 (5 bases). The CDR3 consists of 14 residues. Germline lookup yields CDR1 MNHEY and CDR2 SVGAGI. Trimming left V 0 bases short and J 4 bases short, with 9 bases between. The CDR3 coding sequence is TGTGCCAGCAGTTACTCGGGGGGGATCTATGGCTACACCTTC. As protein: CASSYSGGIYGYTF.

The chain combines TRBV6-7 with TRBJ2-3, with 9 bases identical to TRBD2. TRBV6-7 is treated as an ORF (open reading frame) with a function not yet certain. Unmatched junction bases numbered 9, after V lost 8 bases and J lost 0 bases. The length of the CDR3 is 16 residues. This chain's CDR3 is CASWLQREASTDTQYF. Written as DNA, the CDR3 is TGTGCCAGCTGGCTTCAGCGGGAGGCTAGCACAGATACGCAGTATTTT.

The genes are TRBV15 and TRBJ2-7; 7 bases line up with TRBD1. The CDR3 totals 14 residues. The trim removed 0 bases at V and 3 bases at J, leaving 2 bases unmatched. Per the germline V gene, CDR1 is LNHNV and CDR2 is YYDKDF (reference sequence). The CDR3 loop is CATSREGDSYEQYF. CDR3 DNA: TGTGCCACCAGCAGAGAAGGGGACAGCTACGAGCAGTACTTC.

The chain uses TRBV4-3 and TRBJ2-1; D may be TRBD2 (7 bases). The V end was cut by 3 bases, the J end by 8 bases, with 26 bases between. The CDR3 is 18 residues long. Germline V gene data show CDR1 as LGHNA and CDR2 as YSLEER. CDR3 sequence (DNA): TGCGCCAGCAGCCAGGTGTGGGGGGGCAACCCCCCGGGGGATGAGCAGTTCTTC. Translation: CASSQVWGGNPPGDEQFF.

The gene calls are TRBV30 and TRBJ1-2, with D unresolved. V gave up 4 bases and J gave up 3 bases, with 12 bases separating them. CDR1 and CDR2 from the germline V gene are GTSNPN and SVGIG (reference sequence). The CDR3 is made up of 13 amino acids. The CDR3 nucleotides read TGTGCCTGGACCGTAGGGTTAGACTATGGCTACACCTTC. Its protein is CAWTVGLDYGYTF.

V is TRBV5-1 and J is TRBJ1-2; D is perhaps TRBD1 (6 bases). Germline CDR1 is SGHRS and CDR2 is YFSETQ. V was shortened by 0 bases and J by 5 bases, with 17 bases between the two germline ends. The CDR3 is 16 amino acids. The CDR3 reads CASSLEQGRDGYGYTF. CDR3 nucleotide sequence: TGCGCCAGCAGCTTGGAGCAGGGGAGAGACGGGTATGGCTACACCTTC.

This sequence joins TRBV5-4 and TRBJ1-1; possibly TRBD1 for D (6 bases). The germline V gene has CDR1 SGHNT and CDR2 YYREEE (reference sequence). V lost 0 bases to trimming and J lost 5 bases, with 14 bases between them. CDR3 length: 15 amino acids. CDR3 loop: CASSLAGGRGTEAFF. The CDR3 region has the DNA TGTGCCAGCAGCTTGGCCGGGGGGCGCGGGACTGAAGCTTTCTTT.

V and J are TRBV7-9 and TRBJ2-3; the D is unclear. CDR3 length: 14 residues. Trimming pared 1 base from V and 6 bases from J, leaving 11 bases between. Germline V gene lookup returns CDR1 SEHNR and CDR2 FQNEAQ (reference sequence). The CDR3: CASSLVAQTDTQYF. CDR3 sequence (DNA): TGTGCCAGCAGCTTAGTCGCACAGACGGATACGCAGTATTTT.

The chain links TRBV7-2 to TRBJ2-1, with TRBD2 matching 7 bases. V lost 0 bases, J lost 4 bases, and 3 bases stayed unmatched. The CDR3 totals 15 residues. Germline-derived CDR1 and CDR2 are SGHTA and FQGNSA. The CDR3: CASSLARDYYNEQFF. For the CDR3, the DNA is TGTGCCAGCAGCTTAGCGCGGGACTATTACAATGAGCAGTTCTTC.

Written as DNA, the CDR3 is TGTGCCAGCAGCTTGATTAGATCGGGAGAGACCCAGTACTTC. Amino acids: CASSLIRSGETQYF. This rearrangement joins TRBV7-8 to TRBJ2-5, with D hard to call. V lost 3 bases to trimming and J lost 4 bases, with 12 bases between them. Germline lookup yields CDR1 SGHVS and CDR2 FQNEAQ. The CDR3 is 14 amino acids.

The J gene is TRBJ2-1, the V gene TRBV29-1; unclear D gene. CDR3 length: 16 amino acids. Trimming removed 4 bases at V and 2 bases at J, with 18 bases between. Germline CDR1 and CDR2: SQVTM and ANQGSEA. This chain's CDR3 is CSVVRVAPSPYNEQFF. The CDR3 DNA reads TGCAGCGTTGTAAGAGTGGCGCCCTCCCCCTACAATGAGCAGTTCTTC.

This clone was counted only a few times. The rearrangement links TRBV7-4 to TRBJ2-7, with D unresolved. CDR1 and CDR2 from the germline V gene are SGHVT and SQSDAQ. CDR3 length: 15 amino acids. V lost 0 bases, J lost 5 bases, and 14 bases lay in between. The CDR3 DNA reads TGTGCCAGCAGCTTAGCACCGACTGATACCGACGAGCAGTACTTC. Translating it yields CASSLAPTDTDEQYF.